The present T cell receptor beta chain was sequenced within a study of metastatic and nonmetastatic thyroid tumors. TCRdb re-called clones via MiXCR from the PCR reads. The sample contains around 28,000 clones, around 3.5% of which appear only once. Each patient came to thyroid surgery without any prior treatment (of any kind). The receptor was derived from a male donor with papillary thyroid cancer or a benign thyroid nodule (not recorded which). Some clones in this sample may be carry-over from other donors' samples. Material: blood.

The CDR3 region is CASTLFGTSGIVEQFF. As DNA, the CDR3 is TGTGCCAGCACCCTCTTCGGGACTAGCGGGATAGTTGAGCAGTTCTTC. The genes are TRBV5-4 and TRBJ2-1; 13 bases align to TRBD2. This CDR3 is built from 16 residues. Germline CDR1 reads SGHNT; CDR2 reads YYREEE (reference sequence). V was clipped by 6 bases and J by 9 bases; unmatched bases: 12.